What follows are 4 T cell receptor beta chains derived from one specimen sequenced in a study of blood T cell repertoires in COVID-19. Sequencing was performed with immunoSEQ multiplex PCR; in TCRdb, only in-frame clones are kept and a portion is missing. The repertoire holds 50,000 to 75,000 clones, with 70% to 85% as singletons. Specimen: peripheral blood. The origin of the receptors is an elderly woman with active or convalescent COVID-19.

The chain couples TRBV5-1 to TRBJ1-2; weak D call: TRBD1 (6 bases). The CDR3 is 14 amino acids. In germline, CDR1 is SGHRS, CDR2 YFSETQ. Trimming took off 4 bases at V and 7 bases at J, with 17 bases between the two ends. The CDR3 DNA is TGCGCCAGCAGCCCGTACTCAGGGGTGGCTGGCTACACCTTC. The encoded protein is CASSPYSGVAGYTF.

The gene calls are TRBV14 and TRBJ2-7; 7 nucleotides align to TRBD1. Germline CDR1 is SGHDN and CDR2 is FVKESK. The CDR3 spans 12 residues. V lost 0 bases and J lost 12; bases outside the gene matches: 5. CDR3 in DNA: TGTGCCAGCAGCCAAGATACGAGGGGGCTGTACTTC. Amino acids: CASSQDTRGLYF.

The chain links TRBV6-2 or TRBV6-3 to TRBJ2-7; D uncertain. The CDR3 consists of 13 residues. Germline CDR1 reads MNHEY; CDR2 reads SVGEGT. V was shortened by 6 bases and J by 4 bases, with 13 bases between the two germline ends. CDR3 loop: CASSLMSEYEQYF. As DNA, the CDR3 is TGTGCCAGCAGCCTCATGTCAGAATACGAGCAGTACTTC.

The genes are TRBV11-2 and TRBJ1-6, with a weak D call TRBD1 (5 bases). With 1 base removed from V and 10 bases from J, the gap between germline ends came to 14 bases. Germline CDR1 SGHAT, CDR2 FQNNGV. The CDR3 length is 15 residues. The CDR3 DNA reads TGTGCCAGCAGCTTAGGGGGCGGGGCGGCGTCACCCCTCCACTTT. Amino acids: CASSLGGGAASPLHF.